This is a list of T cell receptor beta chains from one sample in a study of CD8 T cells in Susac syndrome. TCRdb called the immunoSEQ multiplex PCR reads again in MiXCR, with one record for every CDR3 protein. The table lists 110,000 or so distinct CDR3 sequences, 90% to 98% of them singletons. The sequenced material came from CD4+ T cells from PBMCs. The receptors were sampled from a human donor in good health. Both conserved end residues are trimmed from each CDR3. The size field is filled for only some rows; it gives once, few, many or a size class.

J gene: TRBJ2-2
clone size: -
V gene: TRBV5-6
CDR3 protein: ASIHGGQTNTGELF

J gene: TRBJ2-7
clone size: -
V gene: TRBV3-1
CDR3 protein: ASSRTRERVEQY

J gene: TRBJ2-2
clone size: -
V gene: TRBV7-2
CDR3 protein: ATMGTGGNTGELF

J gene: TRBJ1-2
clone size: -
V gene: TRBV2
CDR3 protein: ASSEEISYGYT

J gene: TRBJ1-5
clone size: -
V gene: TRBV6-2/TRBV6-3
CDR3 protein: ASSYQAGTVNQPQH

J gene: TRBJ2-5
clone size: -
V gene: TRBV7-2
CDR3 protein: ASSLASTLGETQY

J gene: TRBJ2-2
clone size: -
V gene: TRBV4-3
CDR3 protein: ASRESSGSVTGELF

J gene: TRBJ1-1
clone size: -
V gene: TRBV3-1
CDR3 protein: ASSPRQGLQAF

J gene: TRBJ2-7
clone size: once
V gene: TRBV28
CDR3 protein: ASSPWDRASYEQY

J gene: TRBJ2-3
clone size: -
V gene: TRBV19
CDR3 protein: ASSILRSGTDTQY

J gene: TRBJ2-5
clone size: -
V gene: TRBV29-1
CDR3 protein: SVERGGGETQY

J gene: TRBJ2-3
clone size: -
V gene: TRBV5-6
CDR3 protein: ASSLAGAGDTDTQY

J gene: TRBJ1-2
clone size: -
V gene: TRBV5-1
CDR3 protein: ASSPDTNYGYT

J gene: TRBJ1-1
clone size: -
V gene: TRBV15
CDR3 protein: ATSRDGGQGKKSTEAF

J gene: TRBJ1-2
clone size: -
V gene: TRBV7-6
CDR3 protein: ASSLLPGQGGYT

J gene: TRBJ2-2
clone size: once
V gene: TRBV6-2/TRBV6-3
CDR3 protein: ATAGRGPTGELF

J gene: TRBJ1-1
clone size: -
V gene: TRBV20-1
CDR3 protein: SARRFIENTEAF

J gene: TRBJ2-7
clone size: -
V gene: TRBV29-1
CDR3 protein: SVAGAPSYEQY

J gene: TRBJ2-4
clone size: once
V gene: TRBV19
CDR3 protein: ASSIEGLANLGAKNIQY

J gene: TRBJ2-7
clone size: -
V gene: TRBV7-2
CDR3 protein: ASTLRLGGFEQY

J gene: TRBJ1-4
clone size: -
V gene: TRBV25-1
CDR3 protein: ASSEPPGQGSPNEKLF

J gene: TRBJ2-1
clone size: -
V gene: TRBV7-9
CDR3 protein: ASSFEANQF

J gene: TRBJ1-5
clone size: -
V gene: TRBV5-1
CDR3 protein: ASSLAGDGNQPQH

J gene: TRBJ1-6
clone size: -
V gene: TRBV6-5
CDR3 protein: ASSPTGFRSPLH

J gene: TRBJ1-2
clone size: once
V gene: TRBV3-1
CDR3 protein: ASSQAQTGYT

J gene: TRBJ1-4
clone size: -
V gene: TRBV5-6
CDR3 protein: ASSLLDATNEKLF

J gene: TRBJ2-3
clone size: -
V gene: TRBV12-3/TRBV12-4
CDR3 protein: ASSFSRSTHTQY

J gene: TRBJ1-1
clone size: -
V gene: TRBV5-6
CDR3 protein: ASSFGTGKGEAF

J gene: TRBJ2-5
clone size: -
V gene: TRBV28
CDR3 protein: ASSLFPTGGSQTQY

J gene: TRBJ2-3
clone size: once
V gene: TRBV29-1
CDR3 protein: SVGQAGGRGDTQY

J gene: TRBJ2-7
clone size: -
V gene: TRBV9
CDR3 protein: ASSVVADRAEQY

J gene: TRBJ2-2
clone size: -
V gene: TRBV7-3
CDR3 protein: ASSLSFAIGELF

J gene: TRBJ2-7
clone size: -
V gene: TRBV18
CDR3 protein: ASSPDGQGEQY

J gene: TRBJ1-5
clone size: -
V gene: TRBV6-5
CDR3 protein: ASSRQPNQPQH

J gene: TRBJ1-1
clone size: -
V gene: TRBV20-1
CDR3 protein: SARLDTEAF

J gene: TRBJ2-2
clone size: -
V gene: TRBV12-3/TRBV12-4
CDR3 protein: ASSLRQGRGLAGTTGELF

J gene: TRBJ2-2
clone size: -
V gene: TRBV3-1
CDR3 protein: ASSLGQGETGELF

J gene: TRBJ2-2
clone size: -
V gene: TRBV7-2
CDR3 protein: ASSFRQLNTGELF

J gene: TRBJ1-2
clone size: -
V gene: TRBV18
CDR3 protein: ASSPNTDGYT

J gene: TRBJ1-3
clone size: -
V gene: TRBV5-1
CDR3 protein: ASSGKDRASSGDTIY

J gene: TRBJ1-1
clone size: once
V gene: TRBV5-1
CDR3 protein: ASSFGRAEAF

J gene: TRBJ1-3
clone size: once
V gene: TRBV28
CDR3 protein: ASSLSGQGRNTIY

J gene: TRBJ2-1
clone size: -
V gene: TRBV5-6
CDR3 protein: ASSLLTSALYNEQF

J gene: TRBJ2-3
clone size: -
V gene: TRBV20-1
CDR3 protein: SARESRRGGTDTQY